The 27 T cell receptor beta chains presented below share a single source sample, sequenced in a study of blood T cell repertoires in COVID-19. Clones were read by immunoSEQ multiplex PCR, and TCRdb kept only the in-frame ones, dropping some. The profile shows 95,000 to 100,000 clones, approximately 80% of them singletons. The sequenced sample was peripheral blood. The receptors were sampled from a human donor in a cohort sampled during active COVID-19.

This rearrangement joins TRBV5-1 to TRBJ2-2; 9 nucleotides agree with TRBD2. The CDR3 covers 14 residues. The ends lost 9 bases at V and 1 base at J; junction bases unmatched: 4. The germline CDR1 and CDR2 sequences are SGHRS and YFSETQ. CDR3 bases: TGCGCCACCAGGACTAGCGAGAACACCGGGGAGCTGTTTTTT. It yields the protein CATRTSENTGELFF.

This clone appeared once. The rearrangement links TRBV5-1 to TRBJ2-3; weak D call: TRBD2 (7 bases). The V end was cut by 4 bases, the J end by 4 bases, with 16 bases between. The germline V gene encodes CDR1 SGHRS and CDR2 YFSETQ. CDR3 length equals 15 residues. Here the CDR3 reads CASSRTGGAADTQYF. The CDR3 region has the DNA TGCGCCAGCAGCCGGACGGGGGGCGCGGCAGATACGCAGTATTTT. Filled out from reference TRBV5-1 and TRBJ2-3, the complete variable domain reads KAGVTQTPRYLIKTRGQQVTLSCSPISGHRSVSWYQQTPGQGLQFLFEYFSETQRNKGNFPGRFSGRQFSNSRSEMNVSTLELGDSALYLCASSRTGGAADTQYFGPGTRLTVL.

The chain couples TRBV7-9 to TRBJ2-2, with D tentatively TRBD1 (6 bases). V was cut by 5 bases and J by 0 bases, with 16 bases left in between. CDR3 size: 17 residues. Per the germline V gene, CDR1 is SEHNR and CDR2 is FQNEAQ (reference sequence). This chain's CDR3 is CASSRSDRPSNTGELFF. The CDR3 region has the DNA TGTGCCAGCAGCAGATCAGACAGGCCCTCGAACACCGGGGAGCTGTTTTTT.

In the case of this clone: One end of the junction is discordant with germline, which a read error may explain. The gene calls are TRBV5-4 and TRBJ2-7; 10 nucleotides line up with TRBD1. This CDR3 is 15 amino acids long. Per the germline V gene, CDR1 is SGHNT and CDR2 is YYREEE (reference sequence). CDR3 sequence reads: CASRLGQGSSYEQYF. The CDR3 DNA sequence: TGTGCCAGCAGGTTGGGACAGGGGAGCTCCTACGAGCAGTACTTC. Filled out from reference TRBV5-4 and TRBJ2-7, the complete variable domain reads ETGVTQSPTHLIKTRGQQVTLRCSSQSGHNTVSWYQQALGQGPQFIFQYYREEENGRGNFPPRFSGLQFPNYSSELNVNALELDDSALYLCASRLGQGSSYEQYFGPGTRLTVT.

V and J are TRBV6-6 and TRBJ1-4, with 7 bases that match TRBD1. Unmatched junction bases numbered 4, after V lost 7 bases and J lost 5 bases. This CDR3 contains 13 residues. CDR1 MNHNY and CDR2 SVGAGI come from the germline V gene (reference sequence). The CDR3 coding sequence is TGTGCCAGCAACCGACAGGGAAATGAAAAACTGTTTTTT. It yields the protein CASNRQGNEKLFF.

V gene TRBV28 combines with J gene TRBJ2-7; TRBD2 matches 8 bases. The V gene's germline CDR1 is MDHEN and CDR2 SYDVKM. J gave up 1 base and V 3 bases, and 14 bases lay outside the gene matches. The CDR3 sequence is 18 residues long. The CDR3 nucleotides read TGTGCCAGCAGTTTGCCCATCACGACTAGCGTGGGGTCCTACGAGCAGTACTTC. It codes for CASSLPITTSVGSYEQYF.

The chain carries TRBV19 and TRBJ1-4, with 7 bases aligning to TRBD1. The junction had 5 bases not matched to a gene; V was cut back by 5 bases and J by 5 bases. The germline gives CDR1 LNHDA, CDR2 SQIVND (reference sequence). The CDR3 runs 14 residues. The CDR3 region is CASSGGTVNEKLFF. For the CDR3, the DNA is TGTGCCAGTAGTGGAGGGACAGTGAATGAAAAACTGTTTTTT.

The chain recombines TRBV3-1 (or the pseudogene TRBV3-2) with TRBJ1-2; D is unresolved. The germline gives CDR1 LGHDT, CDR2 YNNKEL (reference sequence). CDR3 length equals 12 residues. Deletions cut 1 base from V and 7 bases from J, with 7 bases between. This CDR3 is CASSQVNFGYTF. CDR3 coding DNA: TGTGCCAGCAGCCAAGTTAATTTTGGCTACACCTTC.

On this clone itself: Other DNA sequences in this sample translate to the same CDR3. The rearrangement uses TRBV5-1 and TRBJ2-1, with 11 bases lining up with TRBD2. The V segment lost 0 bases and the J segment 0 bases; nucleotides outside the gene matches: 2. This CDR3 has 17 residues. CDR1 and CDR2 from the germline V gene are SGHRS and YFSETQ. The CDR3 reads CASSLGLAGNSYNEQFF. Written as DNA, the CDR3 is TGCGCCAGCAGCTTGGGACTAGCGGGAAACTCCTACAATGAGCAGTTCTTC.

The chain employs TRBV28 and TRBJ2-6; TRBD1 matches at 7 bases. Losses at the gene ends were 5 bases for V and 4 bases for J; bases not matched to a gene: 11. Germline CDR1 MDHEN, CDR2 SYDVKM. The CDR3 sequence is 17 residues long. CDR3 amino acids: CASSRGTAARGANVLTF. The DNA of the CDR3 is TGTGCCAGCAGTAGAGGGACAGCGGCGAGAGGGGCCAACGTCCTGACTTTC.

This chain joins TRBV3-1 (or the pseudogene TRBV3-2) and TRBJ1-5, with TRBD1 identical over 9 bases. The germline V gene has CDR1 LGHDT and CDR2 YNNKEL (reference sequence). The V and J ends lost 3 bases and 5 bases, in that order; junction bases with no gene match: 8. This CDR3 is 16 amino acids long. CDR3 coding DNA: TGTGCCAGCAGCCAGAGGGACAGGGATAATGATCAGCCCCAGCATTTT. Protein product: CASSQRDRDNDQPQHF.

The genes are TRBV6-1 and TRBJ1-1; D unresolved. Trimming stripped 2 bases from V and 0 bases from J, with 13 bases between. This CDR3 has 16 amino acids. Germline V CDR1 and CDR2: MNHNS, SASEGT. The CDR3 loop reads CASSETDTLMNTEAFF. CDR3 nucleotide sequence: TGTGCCAGCAGTGAAACCGACACATTAATGAACACTGAAGCTTTCTTT.

The gene calls are TRBV12-3 or TRBV12-4 and TRBJ1-4; weak D call: TRBD1 (6 bases). Trimming stripped 6 bases from V and 10 bases from J, with 15 bases between. CDR3 size: 13 residues. CDR3 residues: CASSRQAAGKLFF. CDR3 sequence (DNA): TGTGCCAGCAGCCGACAGGCTGCGGGAAAACTGTTTTTT.

The rearrangement links TRBV6-5 to TRBJ2-1; 8 bases are shared with TRBD1. Germline CDR1 and CDR2: MNHEY and SVGAGI. CDR3 length: 14 amino acids. V lost 2 bases to trimming and J lost 3 bases; unmatched junction nucleotides: 0. The DNA of the CDR3 is TGTGCCAGCAGTTACGGACAGGGCTACAATGAGCAGTTCTTC. This encodes CASSYGQGYNEQFF.

V gene TRBV28 combines with J gene TRBJ1-2; weak D call: TRBD1 (6 bases). CDR1 is MDHEN and CDR2 is SYDVKM in the germline V gene. This CDR3 region has 14 residues. The V end was cut by 6 bases, the J end by 4 bases, with 15 bases between. In nucleotides, the CDR3 is TGTGCCAGCAGCCGAACAGGGCGTCGCTATGGCTACACCTTC. It codes for CASSRTGRRYGYTF.

The V gene is TRBV7-9, the J gene TRBJ2-5; D gene uncertain. CDR3 length equals 14 residues. Germline CDR1 is SEHNR and CDR2 is FQNEAQ (reference sequence). V lost 4 bases and J 5 bases, leaving 14 bases between the germline ends. For the CDR3, the DNA is TGTGCCAGCAGCTCTCACCTCGCAGCGGAGACCCAGTACTTC. Its translation is CASSSHLAAETQYF.

J is TRBJ1-5 and V is TRBV6-6; D possibly corresponds to TRBD1 (5 bases). V dropped 6 bases and J dropped 6 bases, with 12 bases sitting between them. This CDR3 spans 13 amino acids. From germline, CDR1 is MNHNY and CDR2 SVGAGI (reference sequence). CDR3 amino acids: CASSPYGGQPQHF. CDR3 in DNA: TGTGCCAGCAGCCCATACGGGGGTCAGCCCCAGCATTTT.

This sequence joins TRBV29-1 and TRBJ2-3; D gene unclear. This CDR3 is 13 amino acids long. Looked up from germline, CDR1 is SQVTM and CDR2 is ANQGSEA. Trimming took off 5 bases at V and 2 bases at J, with 11 bases between the two ends. CDR3 protein: CSVTREYTDTQYF. CDR3 DNA: TGCAGCGTTACCCGCGAGTACACAGATACGCAGTATTTT.

The V gene is TRBV7-6, the J gene TRBJ1-6; maybe TRBD1 (5 bases). Trimming left V 4 bases short and J 9 bases short, with 10 bases between. The length of the CDR3 is 13 residues. Germline loops: CDR1 SGHVS, CDR2 FNYEAQ. The CDR3 nucleotides read TGTGCCAGCAGCTCGAGCGGGGGTTCACCCCTCCACTTT. Protein product: CASSSSGGSPLHF. Combining the CDR3 with reference TRBV7-6 and TRBJ1-6 gives the whole variable domain GAGVSQSPRYKVTKRGQDVALRCDPISGHVSLYWYRQALGQGPEFLTYFNYEAQQDKSGLPNDRFSAERPEGSISTLTIQRTEQRDSAMYRCASSSSGGSPLHFGNGTRLTVT.

The CDR3 reads CASSDSNWDRGQRRAKNIQYF. In DNA form, the CDR3 reads TGTGCCAGCAGTGACTCGAATTGGGACAGGGGGCAGAGGAGGGCCAAAAACATTCAGTACTTC. The rearrangement links TRBV6-4 to TRBJ2-4, with 12 nucleotides matching TRBD1. CDR1 is MRHNA, CDR2 SNTAGT, per germline. The CDR3 is 21 residues long. The ends lost 0 bases at V and 1 base at J; junction bases unmatched: 13.

The CDR3 sequence is CASSLGTGESPLHF. In DNA, the CDR3 is TGTGCCAGCAGCCTAGGGACAGGGGAATCACCCCTCCACTTT. The gene calls are TRBV28 and TRBJ1-6; 10 bases are a match to TRBD1. The length of the CDR3 is 14 residues. The germline V gene has CDR1 MDHEN and CDR2 SYDVKM. Trimming removed 6 bases from V and 10 bases from J; junction bases left unmatched: 6. The variable domain in full, with the rest retrieved from reference TRBV28 and TRBJ1-6, is DVKVTQSSRYLVKRTGEKVFLECVQDMDHENMFWYRQDPGLGLRLIYFSYDVKMKEKGDIPEGYSVSREKKERFSLILESASTNQTSMYLCASSLGTGESPLHFGNGTRLTVT.

The chain uses TRBV6-5 and TRBJ2-1, with D tentatively TRBD2 (6 bases). Germline loops: CDR1 MNHEY, CDR2 SVGAGI. Trimming removed 0 bases at V and 7 bases at J, with 13 bases between. The CDR3 sequence is 15 residues long. This CDR3 reads CASSYSGGGTNEQFF. The CDR3 region has the DNA TGTGCCAGCAGTTACTCGGGTGGGGGGACGAATGAGCAGTTCTTC.

The chain combines TRBV6-5 with TRBJ2-3, with 8 bases identical to TRBD2. This CDR3 has 16 amino acids. Per germline, CDR1 MNHEY and CDR2 SVGAGI. Trimming removed 0 bases from V and 2 bases from J; junction bases left unmatched: 4. CDR3 in DNA: TGTGCCAGCAGTTACTCTCCCGGGAGGGTCACAGATACGCAGTATTTT. Residues: CASSYSPGRVTDTQYF.

The chain has TRBV5-4 and TRBJ2-2; perhaps TRBD2 as D (6 bases). The CDR3 is 16 amino acids. The V gene lost 2 bases and the J gene lost 0 bases, with 11 bases spanning the gap. CDR1 is SGHNT, CDR2 YYREEE, per germline (reference sequence). This CDR3 is CASSFLSGSNTGELFF. CDR3 DNA sequence: TGTGCCAGCAGCTTTTTAAGCGGGTCGAACACCGGGGAGCTGTTTTTT.

V usage is TRBV2 and J usage is TRBJ2-1; 7 positions agree with TRBD2. Germline CDR1 SNHLY, CDR2 FYNNEI. Losses at the gene ends were 8 bases for V and 6 bases for J; bases not matched to a gene: 16. The CDR3 is made up of 16 amino acids. Here the CDR3 DNA reads TGTGCCAGCTCTCCTTCCCGAGCGGGGCAGGGCAATGAGCAGTTCTTC. Amino acids: CASSPSRAGQGNEQFF.

This clone was found once. The rearrangement uses TRBV3-1 (or the pseudogene TRBV3-2) and TRBJ1-1; D not resolved. Trimming took off 1 base at V and 1 base at J, with 10 bases between the two ends. The CDR3 spans 15 residues. CDR1 and CDR2 from the germline V gene are LGHDT and YNNKEL (reference sequence). The CDR3 DNA reads TGTGCCAGCAGCCAAGGCGGAAACCCGAACACTGAAGCTTTCTTT. Protein product: CASSQGGNPNTEAFF.

The gene calls are TRBV19 and TRBJ1-1; D unclear. Trimming took off 4 bases at V and 0 bases at J, with 9 bases between the two ends. Looked up from germline, CDR1 is LNHDA and CDR2 is SQIVND (reference sequence). The CDR3 spans 14 residues. This CDR3 reads CASSRGYMNTEAFF. The CDR3 DNA follows: TGTGCCAGTAGTAGAGGGTACATGAACACTGAAGCTTTCTTT.